Listed here are 32 T cell receptor beta chains from one sample, sequenced in a study of identical twins. TCRdb analysed the 5' RACE reads with MiXCR anew, one entry per CDR3 protein. The repertoire holds about 190,000 distinct CDR3 sequences, about 15% seen once, with around 40% in the top ten. These records were also assigned to another study, of T cells expressing NK-cell markers.

Specimen: CD8+ T cells sorted from blood. Receptors were obtained from a woman between 18 and 29 years old in good health.

The chain carries TRBV7-6 and TRBJ2-3, with D maybe TRBD2 (6 bases). Per the germline V gene, CDR1 is SGHVS and CDR2 is FNYEAQ. CDR3 size: 15 residues. V was pared by 5 bases and J by 5 bases, with 17 bases between. CDR3 sequence reads: CASSLLGGIGDTQYF. The CDR3 DNA reads TGTGCCAGCAGCCTCCTTGGCGGGATAGGAGATACGCAGTATTTT.

The gene calls are TRBV6-5 and TRBJ2-1, with TRBD2 identical over 15 bases. The CDR3 loop spans 18 amino acids. Trimming took 1 base from V and 1 from J; bases not matched to a gene: 2. Germline CDR1 and CDR2: MNHEY and SVGAGI. The CDR3 loop is CASSYLGLAGGSYNEQFF. CDR3 nucleotide sequence: TGTGCCAGCAGTTACTTGGGACTAGCGGGGGGATCCTACAATGAGCAGTTCTTC.

The chain uses TRBV13 and TRBJ2-2, with D hard to call. Germline V CDR1 and CDR2: PRHDT, FYEKMQ (reference sequence). The V and J ends lost 5 bases and 6 bases respectively, with 13 bases between them. The CDR3 extends over 14 amino acids. The CDR3 is CASSPHGMAGELFF. Here the CDR3 DNA reads TGTGCCAGCAGCCCCCACGGAATGGCCGGGGAGCTGTTTTTT.

The chain recombines TRBV9 with TRBJ2-1; 12 nucleotides align to TRBD2. The CDR3 loop spans 16 amino acids. The germline V gene has CDR1 SGDLS and CDR2 YYNGEE. Germline trimming cut 4 bases from V and 3 bases from J; bases unmatched to any gene: 5. CDR3 residues: CASSTSGGTVYNEQFF. The DNA for the CDR3 is TGTGCCAGCAGCACTAGCGGGGGGACTGTCTACAATGAGCAGTTCTTC.

This clonotype has just a few counts. The rearrangement uses TRBV6-2 or TRBV6-3 and TRBJ2-1; D remains unclear. The ends were cut back, 2 bases at V and 4 bases at J, with 18 bases in the middle. The CDR3 spans 17 residues. CDR1 MNHEY and CDR2 SVGEGT come from the germline V gene. The CDR3: CASSYIDPTLWYNEQFF. In DNA, the CDR3 is TGTGCCAGCAGTTACATAGACCCCACGTTGTGGTACAATGAGCAGTTCTTC.

Only a few counts were recorded for this clonotype. Here the CDR3 DNA reads TGTGCCAGCAGCCGCACCCGGGATACGCAGTATTTT. Amino acid sequence: CASSRTRDTQYF. V is TRBV6-2 or TRBV6-3 and J is TRBJ2-3; no clear D. Germline V gene data show CDR1 as MNHEY and CDR2 as SVGEGT. This CDR3 has 12 amino acids. Trimming took off 6 bases at V and 6 bases at J, with 10 bases between the two ends.

This clonotype was seen repeatedly, ten times or more. J is TRBJ1-1 and V is TRBV6-5, with D uncertain. V lost 3 bases, J lost 1 base, and 12 bases lay in between. The germline V gene encodes CDR1 MNHEY and CDR2 SVGAGI. The CDR3 spans 15 residues. The CDR3 nucleotides read TGTGCCAGCAGTTATGGTCTGTTAGGGAACACTGAAGCTTTCTTT. It specifies CASSYGLLGNTEAFF.

This clonotype has only a few counts. This chain uses TRBV6-1 with TRBJ2-4; tentative D call: TRBD2 (5 bases). Per the germline V gene, CDR1 is MNHNS and CDR2 is SASEGT. V shed 6 bases and J shed 0 bases, with 12 bases lying between them. CDR3 length equals 15 residues. CDR3 bases: TGTGCCAGCAGGGGAAGTGCGGGAGCCAAAAACATTCAGTACTTC. The encoded protein is CASRGSAGAKNIQYF.

V is TRBV7-9 and J is TRBJ1-6; D might be TRBD1 (5 bases). The CDR3 is 12 amino acids. Trimming removed 4 bases at V and 13 bases at J, with 11 bases between. From germline, CDR1 is SEHNR and CDR2 FQNEAQ (reference sequence). CDR3 nucleotides: TGTGCCAGCAGCTCTCCGCGGGGGCCCCTCCACTTT. Protein: CASSSPRGPLHF.

This clonotype is a singleton in its sample. This chain uses TRBV9 with TRBJ2-3; tentatively, D is TRBD2 (7 bases). The CDR3 contains 17 residues. CDR1 is SGDLS and CDR2 is YYNGEE in the germline V gene. Trimming shortened V by 3 bases and J by 8 bases, and 25 bases separated the two germline ends. The DNA for the CDR3 is TGTGCCAGCAGCGAAAGGGGGGGGGCCACTTCGACGGCTACGCAGTATTTT. This codes for CASSERGGATSTATQYF.

The chain is built from TRBV11-2 and TRBJ2-1; D is unresolved. The length of the CDR3 is 18 residues. With 2 bases removed from V and 2 bases from J, the gap between germline ends came to 19 bases. Germline CDR1 and CDR2: SGHAT and FQNNGV. The chain's CDR3 is CASSLKQRVVLPYNEQFF. The CDR3 nucleotides read TGTGCCAGCAGCTTAAAGCAAAGGGTAGTGTTACCCTACAATGAGCAGTTCTTC.

The sample holds a few counts of this clonotype. This sequence joins TRBV27 and TRBJ2-7; 13 bases fit TRBD2. V lost 6 bases and J lost 4; bases outside the gene matches: 3. The CDR3 contains 14 residues. Germline assignment: CDR1 MNHEY and CDR2 SMNVEV (reference sequence). CDR3 sequence (DNA): TGTGCCAGCAGCGGACTAGCGGGGGCATACGAGCAGTACTTC. Amino acid sequence: CASSGLAGAYEQYF.

This clonotype has more than one count but fewer than ten. The V and J genes are TRBV12-3 or TRBV12-4 and TRBJ2-1; the D gene could be TRBD1 or TRBD2 (5 bases each). This CDR3 region has 12 residues. V shed 10 bases and J shed 6 bases, with 13 bases lying between them. The CDR3 DNA sequence: TGTGCCACCGTGGGGACCTCCAATGAGCAGTTCTTC. Encoded protein: CATVGTSNEQFF.

The chain couples TRBV9 to TRBJ2-7; no reliable D call. This CDR3 comprises 11 residues. V was clipped by 7 bases and J by 3 bases, with 8 bases between them. Germline-derived CDR1 and CDR2 are SGDLS and YYNGEE. CDR3 in amino acids: CASGEVYEQYF. The CDR3 bases are TGTGCCAGCGGTGAAGTCTACGAGCAGTACTTC.

The chain has TRBV13 and TRBJ2-1, with D possibly being TRBD1 (5 bases). Trimming shortened V by 5 bases and J by 2 bases, and 10 bases separated the two germline ends. CDR1 PRHDT and CDR2 FYEKMQ come from the germline V gene (reference sequence). The CDR3 consists of 14 residues. This chain's CDR3 is CASSPPGTYNEQFF. In DNA form, the CDR3 reads TGTGCCAGCAGCCCCCCAGGGACCTACAATGAGCAGTTCTTC.

Many counts were recorded for this clonotype. This chain joins TRBV9 and TRBJ2-1, with 9 bases matching TRBD2. The junction had 7 bases not matched to a gene; V was cut back by 3 bases and J by 6 bases. This CDR3 is built from 15 residues. Germline values: CDR1 SGDLS, CDR2 YYNGEE. Here the CDR3 reads CASSGGSGRSNEQFF. CDR3 nucleotides: TGTGCCAGCAGCGGAGGGAGCGGGAGGAGCAATGAGCAGTTCTTC.

This chain uses TRBV5-1 with TRBJ2-3, with D maybe TRBD2 (6 bases). Germline V gives CDR1 SGHRS, CDR2 YFSETQ. There are 20 residues in the CDR3. Trimming pared 3 bases from V and 1 base from J, leaving 27 bases between. This CDR3 reads CASSSLDHLLAEDGTDTQYF. CDR3 coding DNA: TGCGCCAGCAGCTCCCTCGACCATCTATTAGCGGAGGACGGCACAGATACGCAGTATTTT.

V gene TRBV4-1 combines with J gene TRBJ2-1; 7 nucleotides align to TRBD1. The CDR3 runs to 14 residues. The V gene end was trimmed by 5 bases and the J gene end by 4 bases; junction bases not matched to a gene: 5. Germline lookup yields CDR1 MGHRA and CDR2 YSYEKL. This CDR3 reads CASSERQGYNEQFF. The CDR3, as DNA: TGCGCCAGCAGCGAACGACAGGGATACAATGAGCAGTTCTTC.

This chain joins TRBV3-1 and TRBJ2-1; possibly TRBD2 for D (6 bases). This CDR3 spans 15 amino acids. Looked up from germline, CDR1 is LGHDT and CDR2 is YNNKEL (reference sequence). Deletions cut 2 bases from V and 5 bases from J, with 13 bases between. CDR3 nucleotides: TGTGCCAGCAGCCAACAGGAGGGTACGCACAATGAGCAGTTCTTC. Its protein product is CASSQQEGTHNEQFF.

The chain joins TRBV6-4 to TRBJ1-2, with D uncertain. Deletions cut 6 bases from V and 2 bases from J, with 13 bases between. This CDR3 is 14 amino acids long. Looked up from germline, CDR1 is MRHNA and CDR2 is SNTAGT. The CDR3 DNA follows: TGTGCCAGCAGCGTTCGTGAGGAGAACTATGGCTACACCTTC. This sequence encodes CASSVREENYGYTF.

The V call is TRBV27, the J call TRBJ2-1; 8 bases agree with TRBD2. The CDR3 totals 15 residues. CDR1 and CDR2 from the germline V gene are MNHEY and SMNVEV (reference sequence). V trimming: 6 bases; J trimming: 7 bases; junction bases outside the gene matches: 11. In nucleotides, the CDR3 is TGTGCCAGCAGACTAGCGGCTAGCGGACTTAATGAGCAGTTCTTC. Translation gives CASRLAASGLNEQFF.

This clonotype was found a few times. This rearrangement joins TRBV25-1 to TRBJ2-3; D perhaps matches TRBD1 (6 bases). The CDR3 has 16 amino acids. CDR1 MGHDK and CDR2 SYGVNS come from the germline V gene. The V end lost 6 bases, the J end lost 2 bases, and 18 bases lay between the germline ends. CDR3 nucleotides: TGTGCCAGCAGCCAACCCGGGACACCGACCACAGATACGCAGTATTTT. Encoded protein: CASSQPGTPTTDTQYF.

The gene calls are TRBV5-5 and TRBJ2-2; 14 bases align to TRBD2. The CDR3 length is 17 residues. Trimming removed 4 bases from V and 5 bases from J; junction bases left unmatched: 7. Germline CDR1 and CDR2: SGHKS and YYEKEE (reference sequence). The DNA for the CDR3 is TGTGCCAGCAGCCGAACCTGGACTAGCGGGGGGACCGGGGAGCTGTTTTTT. The encoded protein is CASSRTWTSGGTGELFF.

V is TRBV5-1 and J is TRBJ2-1; 9 nucleotides agree with TRBD1. This CDR3 region has 15 residues. Losses at the gene ends were 8 bases for V and 0 bases for J; bases not matched to a gene: 6. Germline CDR1 reads SGHRS; CDR2 reads YFSETQ. CDR3 DNA: TGCGCCAGTAGACAGGGGGACAGCTCCTACAATGAGCAGTTCTTC. Translation gives CASRQGDSSYNEQFF.

There are many counts of this clonotype. A junction boundary mismatches the germline segment, possibly from a read error. The chain carries TRBV9 and TRBJ2-3; TRBD2 is a possible D gene (6 bases). The germline V gene has CDR1 SGDLS and CDR2 YYNGEE. There are 13 residues in the CDR3. The CDR3 protein is CASSLTSKDTQYF. CDR3 DNA: TGTGCCAGCAGCCTAACTAGCAAAGATACGCAGTATTTT. The full variable domain, with the rest looked up from reference TRBV9 and TRBJ2-3, is DSGVTQTPKHLITATGQRVTLRCSPRSGDLSVYWYQQSLDQGLQFLIQYYNGEERAKGNILERFSAQQFPDLHSELNLSSLELGDSALYFCASSLTSKDTQYFGPGTRLTVL.

This chain joins TRBV3-1 and TRBJ1-2; D ambiguous. The CDR3 has 18 residues. The V gene lost 1 base and the J gene lost 5 bases, with 23 bases spanning the gap. The V gene's germline CDR1 is LGHDT and CDR2 YNNKEL (reference sequence). CDR3 coding DNA: TGTGCCAGCAGCCAAGTCATGCCAGCCGCCATCTCTGGGTATGGCTACACCTTC. Its protein is CASSQVMPAAISGYGYTF. The complete variable domain, with remaining parts taken from reference TRBV3-1 and TRBJ1-2, reads DTAVSQTPKYLVTQMGNDKSIKCEQNLGHDTMYWYKQDSKKFLKIMFSYNNKELIINETVPNRFSPKSPDKAHLNLHINSLELGDSAVYFCASSQVMPAAISGYGYTFGSGTRLTVV.

The chain employs TRBV7-8 and TRBJ1-6; 7 nucleotides align to TRBD1. The CDR3 has 15 residues. V was clipped by 3 bases and J by 7 bases; unmatched bases: 6. Germline CDR1 SGHVS, CDR2 FQNEAQ. CDR3 residues: CASSLADRENSPLHF. CDR3 nucleotides: TGTGCCAGCAGCTTGGCCGACAGGGAGAATTCACCCCTCCACTTT.

The chain is built from TRBV6-5 and TRBJ2-5; D is ambiguous. The CDR3 has 12 amino acids. Germline-derived CDR1 and CDR2 are MNHEY and SVGAGI. The ends were cut back, 8 bases at V and 7 bases at J, with 14 bases in the middle. In nucleotides, the CDR3 is TGTGCCAGCGCCACTGGTCCGGTGACCCAGTACTTC. Protein: CASATGPVTQYF.

The J gene is TRBJ2-3, the V gene TRBV12-3 or TRBV12-4; D could derive from TRBD1 or TRBD2 (5 bases each). The V gene lost 3 bases and the J gene lost 2 bases, with 12 bases spanning the gap. The CDR3 contains 15 residues. CDR3 in amino acids: CASSFRGRFTDTQYF. The CDR3 coding sequence is TGTGCCAGCAGTTTCCGGGGACGGTTCACAGATACGCAGTATTTT.

This clonotype was seen at least ten times. The rearrangement joins TRBV12-3 or TRBV12-4 to TRBJ2-7; D unclear. The CDR3 is 10 residues long. The ends were cut back, 8 bases at V and 7 bases at J, with 9 bases in the middle. CDR3 nucleotides: TGTGCCAGCGGCGGATATGAGCAGTACTTC. It yields the protein CASGGYEQYF.

This clonotype has more than one count but fewer than ten. The genes are TRBV9 and TRBJ1-2, with D possibly matching TRBD1 (5 bases). The CDR3 loop spans 15 amino acids. The V and J ends lost 4 bases and 2 bases respectively, with 15 bases between them. In germline, CDR1 is SGDLS, CDR2 YYNGEE. The chain's CDR3 is CASSPHRSLNYGYTF. CDR3 DNA: TGTGCCAGCAGCCCCCACAGGAGTCTAAACTATGGCTACACCTTC.

The genes are TRBV4-1 and TRBJ1-1, with 9 bases matching TRBD1. J lost 6 bases, V lost 3 bases, and 8 bases had no gene match. This CDR3 has 15 amino acids. Per the germline V gene, CDR1 is MGHRA and CDR2 is YSYEKL. The CDR3 loop reads CASSQRGQGFPEAFF. The CDR3 bases are TGCGCCAGCAGCCAGAGGGGACAGGGATTCCCTGAAGCTTTCTTT.